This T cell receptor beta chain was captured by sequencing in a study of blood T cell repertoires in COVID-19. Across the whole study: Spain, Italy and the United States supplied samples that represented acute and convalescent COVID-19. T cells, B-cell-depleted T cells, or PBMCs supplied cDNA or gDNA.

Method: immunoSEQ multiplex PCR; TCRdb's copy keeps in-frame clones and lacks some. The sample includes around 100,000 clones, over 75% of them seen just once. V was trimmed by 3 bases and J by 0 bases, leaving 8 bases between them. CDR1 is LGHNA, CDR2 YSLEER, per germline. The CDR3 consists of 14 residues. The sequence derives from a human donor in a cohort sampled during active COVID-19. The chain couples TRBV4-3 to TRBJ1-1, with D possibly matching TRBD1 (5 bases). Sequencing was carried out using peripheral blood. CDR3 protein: CASSHTGVNTEAFF. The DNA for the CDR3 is TGCGCCAGCAGCCACACAGGAGTGAACACTGAAGCTTTCTTT.